The entry below gives a single TCR beta chain sequence along with its context. This sample was taken from a study of shared clonotypes between healthy human individuals. Germline V gene data show CDR1 as SGHTA and CDR2 as FQGTGA. Trimming removed 5 bases from V and 5 bases from J; junction bases left unmatched: 11. The CDR3 contains 15 residues. Sequenced by immunoSEQ multiplex PCR; TCRdb stores in-frame clones only, minus some. The sample has about half a million clones, approximately 79% seen once. The sequence derives from a woman aged 40 to 50 in good health. Some clones in this sample may be carry-over from other donors' samples. The sequenced sample was PBMCs. The chain employs TRBV7-3 and TRBJ2-7, with 8 positions matching TRBD2. The CDR3, as DNA: TGTGCCAGCAGCCCAGCGGGAGTGGGTTTTCACGAGCAGTACTTC. Its protein is CASSPAGVGFHEQYF.